A selection of T cell receptor beta chains follows, all from one sample in a study of blood T cell repertoires in COVID-19. Sequenced by immunoSEQ multiplex PCR; TCRdb stores in-frame clones only, minus some. The sample contains fewer than 150,000 clones, around 83% of which appear only once. Sequenced material: peripheral blood. The receptor set was obtained from an elderly woman with acute or convalescent COVID-19. Each CDR3 is given without its conserved first and last residue.

cdr3_aa,j_call,v_call
ASSLASGATKNIQY,TRBJ2-4,TRBV5-1
ASSPDRFYGYT,TRBJ1-2,TRBV7-2
SVMSRTGGITEAF,TRBJ1-1,TRBV29-1
ASSTRAGSSYEQY,TRBJ2-7,TRBV4-1
ASSFLQEAF,TRBJ1-1,TRBV28
ASSPGALNTEAF,TRBJ1-1,TRBV27
SVGLKGTASYEQY,TRBJ2-7,TRBV29-1
ASSQDLAGGQY,TRBJ2-7,TRBV3-1/TRBV3-2
ASSLASSSYNEQF,TRBJ2-1,TRBV28
ASGPPGGRTDTQY,TRBJ2-3,TRBV28
ASSSIRRIRVAGFYEQY,TRBJ2-7,TRBV11-2
ASSVSGRVHNEQF,TRBJ2-1,TRBV7-9
SVVPPLETQY,TRBJ2-5,TRBV29-1
ASSFVRGGTDTQY,TRBJ2-3,TRBV7-8
ASSLAGQRNNEQF,TRBJ2-1,TRBV5-4
ASSRLNSNQPQH,TRBJ1-5,TRBV27
SVEAFGTSGRTPSYNEQF,TRBJ2-1,TRBV29-1
ASSLSGRFVDEQY,TRBJ2-7,TRBV5-1
ASSQDPNQPQH,TRBJ1-5,TRBV14
ASSLWLPYYGYT,TRBJ1-2,TRBV5-1
ASSEPGTGKDEQF,TRBJ2-1,TRBV10-2
ASSLTGPGNTIY,TRBJ1-3,TRBV11-1
ASSPFTGVGDYGYT,TRBJ1-2,TRBV27
ASSQAGQPNTEAF,TRBJ1-1,TRBV3-1/TRBV3-2
ASRQTGRNEQF,TRBJ2-1,TRBV3-1/TRBV3-2
ASSLPSQGDSSYNEQF,TRBJ2-1,TRBV28
ATLLASEAF,TRBJ1-1,TRBV2
ASRGQGVGYT,TRBJ1-2,TRBV6-6
ASGSRPGGYEQF,TRBJ2-1,TRBV2
ASSPGGEVSNSPLH,TRBJ1-6,TRBV7-9
ASLGSPTLGLAGIITDTQY,TRBJ2-3,TRBV2
ASSPGLYLGNTIY,TRBJ1-3,TRBV4-1
ASSFSEKLF,TRBJ1-4,TRBV12-3/TRBV12-4
ASSPERDTQY,TRBJ2-3,TRBV18
ASSLLPRSETQY,TRBJ2-5,TRBV5-1
ASSLDEYQPQH,TRBJ1-5,TRBV7-8
ASSIESLRGYSNQPQH,TRBJ1-5,TRBV28
ASSPTGLQETQY,TRBJ2-5,TRBV7-3
ASWARAYYGYT,TRBJ1-2,TRBV27
ASSPGWDRGDEQY,TRBJ2-7,TRBV5-1
ASSLAPGGQQF,TRBJ2-1,TRBV7-8
ASSYWDRGNSPLH,TRBJ1-6,TRBV5-8
ASSYRTGGSGAF,TRBJ1-1,TRBV7-8
ASSLGLAGPGELF,TRBJ2-2,TRBV27
ASSIGQGGNTEAF,TRBJ1-1,TRBV19
ASSLSTGISYEQY,TRBJ2-7,TRBV7-2